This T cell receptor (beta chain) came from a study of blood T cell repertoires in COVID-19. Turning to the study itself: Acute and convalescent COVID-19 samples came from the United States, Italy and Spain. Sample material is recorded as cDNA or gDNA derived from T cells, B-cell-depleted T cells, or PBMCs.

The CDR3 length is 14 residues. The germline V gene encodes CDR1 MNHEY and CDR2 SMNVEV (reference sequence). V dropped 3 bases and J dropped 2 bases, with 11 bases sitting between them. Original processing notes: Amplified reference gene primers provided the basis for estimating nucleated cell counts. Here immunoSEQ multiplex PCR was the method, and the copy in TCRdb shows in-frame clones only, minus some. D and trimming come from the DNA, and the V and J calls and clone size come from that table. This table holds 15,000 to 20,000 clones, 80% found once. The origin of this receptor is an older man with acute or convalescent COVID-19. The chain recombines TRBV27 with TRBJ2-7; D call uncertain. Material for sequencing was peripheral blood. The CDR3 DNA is TGTGCCAGCAGTTTCATACAGAGTACCTACGAGCAGTACTTC. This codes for CASSFIQSTYEQYF.